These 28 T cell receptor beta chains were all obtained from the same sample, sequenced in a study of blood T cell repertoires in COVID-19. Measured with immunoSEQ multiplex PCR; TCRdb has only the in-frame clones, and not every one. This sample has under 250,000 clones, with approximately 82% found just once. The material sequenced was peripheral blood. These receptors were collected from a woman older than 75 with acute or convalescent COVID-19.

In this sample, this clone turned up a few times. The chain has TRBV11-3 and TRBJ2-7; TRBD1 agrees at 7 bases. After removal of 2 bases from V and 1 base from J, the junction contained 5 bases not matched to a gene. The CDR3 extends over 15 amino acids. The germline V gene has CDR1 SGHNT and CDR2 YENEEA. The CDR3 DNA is TGTGCCAGCAGCTTATACGCGACAGGGTCCTACGAGCAGTACTTC. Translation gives CASSLYATGSYEQYF.

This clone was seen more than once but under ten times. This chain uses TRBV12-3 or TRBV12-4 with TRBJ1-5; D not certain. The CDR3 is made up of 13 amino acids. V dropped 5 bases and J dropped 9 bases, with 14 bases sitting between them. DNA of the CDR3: TGTGCCAGCAGTGATCTTGGGGAGGGGCCCCAGCATTTT. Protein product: CASSDLGEGPQHF.

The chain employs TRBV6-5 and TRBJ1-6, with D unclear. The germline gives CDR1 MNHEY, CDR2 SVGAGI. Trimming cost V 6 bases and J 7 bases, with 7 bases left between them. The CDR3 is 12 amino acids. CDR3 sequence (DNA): TGTGCCAGCAGGGCCGCCAATTCACCCCTCCACTTT. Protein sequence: CASRAANSPLHF.

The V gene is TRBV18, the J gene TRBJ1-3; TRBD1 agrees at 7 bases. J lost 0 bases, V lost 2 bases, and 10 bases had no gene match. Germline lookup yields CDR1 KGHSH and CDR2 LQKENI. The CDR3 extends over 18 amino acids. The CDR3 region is CASSPSLDRRLSGNTIYF. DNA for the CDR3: TGTGCCAGCTCACCAAGCCTGGACAGGCGCCTCTCTGGAAACACCATATATTTT. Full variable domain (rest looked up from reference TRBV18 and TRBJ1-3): NAGVMQNPRHLVRRRGQEARLRCSPMKGHSHVYWYRQLPEEGLKFMVYLQKENIIDESGMPKERFSAEFPKEGPSILRIQQVVRGDSAAYFCASSPSLDRRLSGNTIYFGEGSWLTVV.

In nucleotides, the CDR3 is TGTGCCATCAGTGCCCGCATAGAAAAAGTTTTCACCGGGGAGCTGTTTTTT. This translates into CAISARIEKVFTGELFF. The chain joins TRBV10-3 to TRBJ2-2; no reliable D call. The length of the CDR3 is 17 residues. V gave up 4 bases and J gave up 4 bases, with 19 bases separating them. The germline V gene has CDR1 ENHRY and CDR2 SYGVKD.

Here the CDR3 reads CASSQGRQLEAFF. The DNA of the CDR3 is TGTGCCAGCAGCCAAGGAAGACAATTGGAAGCTTTCTTT. The chain carries TRBV3-1 (or the pseudogene TRBV3-2) and TRBJ1-1, with D unresolved. Trimming stripped 1 base from V and 8 bases from J, with 11 bases between. Germline-derived CDR1 and CDR2 are LGHDT and YNNKEL (reference sequence). The CDR3 loop spans 13 amino acids.

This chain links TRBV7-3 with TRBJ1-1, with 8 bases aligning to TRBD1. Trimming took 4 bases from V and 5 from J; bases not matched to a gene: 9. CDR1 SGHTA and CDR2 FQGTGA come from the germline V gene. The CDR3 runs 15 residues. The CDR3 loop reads CASSSRTGPGTEAFF. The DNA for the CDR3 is TGTGCCAGCAGCTCGCGGACAGGGCCGGGGACTGAAGCTTTCTTT.

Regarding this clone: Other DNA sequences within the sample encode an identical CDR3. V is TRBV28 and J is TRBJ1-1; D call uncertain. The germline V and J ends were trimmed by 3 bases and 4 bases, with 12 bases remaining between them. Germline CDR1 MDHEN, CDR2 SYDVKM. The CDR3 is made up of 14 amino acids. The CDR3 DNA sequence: TGTGCCAGCAGTTTGGGAGGTTTGGGCACTGAAGCTTTCTTT. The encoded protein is CASSLGGLGTEAFF.

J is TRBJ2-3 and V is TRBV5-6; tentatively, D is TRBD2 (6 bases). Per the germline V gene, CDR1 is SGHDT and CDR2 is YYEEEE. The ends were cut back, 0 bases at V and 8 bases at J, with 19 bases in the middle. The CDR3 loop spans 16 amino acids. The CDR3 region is CASSLAKLNGGVTQYF. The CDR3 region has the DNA TGTGCCAGCAGCTTGGCCAAACTAAACGGGGGAGTTACGCAGTATTTT.

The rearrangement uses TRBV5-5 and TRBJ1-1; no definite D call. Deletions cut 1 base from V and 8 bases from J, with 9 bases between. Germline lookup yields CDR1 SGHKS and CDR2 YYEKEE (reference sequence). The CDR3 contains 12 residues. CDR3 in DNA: TGTGCCAGCAGCTTGTATGAGACAGAAGCTTTCTTT. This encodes CASSLYETEAFF.

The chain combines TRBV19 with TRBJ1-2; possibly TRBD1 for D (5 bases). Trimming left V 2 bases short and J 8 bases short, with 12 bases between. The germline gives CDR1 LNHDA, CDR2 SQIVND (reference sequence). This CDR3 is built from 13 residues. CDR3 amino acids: CASSIQGSGGYTF. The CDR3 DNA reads TGTGCCAGTAGTATACAGGGTTCAGGAGGCTACACCTTC.

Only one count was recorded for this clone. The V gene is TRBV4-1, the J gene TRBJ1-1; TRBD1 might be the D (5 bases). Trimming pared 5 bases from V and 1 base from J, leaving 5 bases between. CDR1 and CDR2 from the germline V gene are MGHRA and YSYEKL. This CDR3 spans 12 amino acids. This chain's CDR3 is CASSRGNTEAFF. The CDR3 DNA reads TGCGCCAGCAGCAGGGGGAACACTGAAGCTTTCTTT.

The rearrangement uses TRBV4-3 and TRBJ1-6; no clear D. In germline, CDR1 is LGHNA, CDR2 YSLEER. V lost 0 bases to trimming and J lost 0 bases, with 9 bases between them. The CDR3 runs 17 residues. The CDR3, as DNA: TGCGCCAGCAGCCAAGACTACCGTAGCTCCTATAATTCACCCCTCCACTTT. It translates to CASSQDYRSSYNSPLHF.

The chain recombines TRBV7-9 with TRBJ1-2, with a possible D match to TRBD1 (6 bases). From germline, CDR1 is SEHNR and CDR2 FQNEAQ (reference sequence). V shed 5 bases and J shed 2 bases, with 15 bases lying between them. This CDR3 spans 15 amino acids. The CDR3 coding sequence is TGTGCCAGCAGCCTCCTAGGACAGACCAACTATGGCTACACCTTC. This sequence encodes CASSLLGQTNYGYTF.

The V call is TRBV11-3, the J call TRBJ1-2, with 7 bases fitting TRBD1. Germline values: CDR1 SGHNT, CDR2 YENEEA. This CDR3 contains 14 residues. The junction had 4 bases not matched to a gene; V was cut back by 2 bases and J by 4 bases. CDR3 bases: TGTGCCAGCAGCTTAACACGGGACAGCTATGGCTACACCTTC. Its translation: CASSLTRDSYGYTF.

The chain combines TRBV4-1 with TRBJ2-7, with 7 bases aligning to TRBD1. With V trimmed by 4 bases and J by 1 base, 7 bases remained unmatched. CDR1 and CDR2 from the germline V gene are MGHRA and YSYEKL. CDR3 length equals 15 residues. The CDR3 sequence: CASSPLWDSSYEQYF. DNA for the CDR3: TGCGCCAGCAGCCCCCTATGGGACAGTTCCTACGAGCAGTACTTC.

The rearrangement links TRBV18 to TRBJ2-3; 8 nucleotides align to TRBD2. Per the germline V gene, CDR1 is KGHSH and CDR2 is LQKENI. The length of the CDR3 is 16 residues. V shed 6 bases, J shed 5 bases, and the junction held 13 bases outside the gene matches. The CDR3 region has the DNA TGTGCCAGCTCCCCGGCCCTAGCGGGTGTTGGAGATACGCAGTATTTT. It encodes CASSPALAGVGDTQYF.

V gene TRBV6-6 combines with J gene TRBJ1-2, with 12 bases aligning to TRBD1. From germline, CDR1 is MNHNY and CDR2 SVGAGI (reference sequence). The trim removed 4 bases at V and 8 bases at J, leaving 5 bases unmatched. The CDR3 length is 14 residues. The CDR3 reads CASSFGTGGEGYTF. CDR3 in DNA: TGTGCCAGCAGTTTCGGGACAGGGGGCGAGGGCTACACCTTC.

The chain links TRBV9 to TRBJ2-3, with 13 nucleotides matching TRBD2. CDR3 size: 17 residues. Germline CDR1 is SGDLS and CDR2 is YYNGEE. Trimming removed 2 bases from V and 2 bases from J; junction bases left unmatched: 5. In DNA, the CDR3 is TGTGCCAGCAGCGTCGAGGGACTAGCGGGACTCACAGATACGCAGTATTTT. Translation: CASSVEGLAGLTDTQYF.

CDR3 sequence reads: CASSLGVNTEAFF. CDR3 nucleotides: TGCGCCAGCAGCTTAGGGGTGAACACTGAAGCTTTCTTT. The chain links TRBV5-1 to TRBJ1-1; TRBD1 is a possible D gene (5 bases). Trimming pared 2 bases from V and 0 bases from J, leaving 5 bases between. Germline V gene data show CDR1 as SGHRS and CDR2 as YFSETQ. This CDR3 contains 13 residues.

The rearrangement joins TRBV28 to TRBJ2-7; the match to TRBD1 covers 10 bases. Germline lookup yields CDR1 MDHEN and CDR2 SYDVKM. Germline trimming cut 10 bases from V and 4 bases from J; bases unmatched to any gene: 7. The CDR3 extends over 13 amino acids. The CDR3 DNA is TGTGCCACCAGGACAGGGGGGTTATACGAGCAGTACTTC. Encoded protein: CATRTGGLYEQYF.

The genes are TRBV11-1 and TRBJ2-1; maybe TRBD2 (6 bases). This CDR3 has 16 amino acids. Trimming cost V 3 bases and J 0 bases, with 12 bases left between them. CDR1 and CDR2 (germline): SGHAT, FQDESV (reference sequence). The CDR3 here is CASSLAGSSSYNEQFF. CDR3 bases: TGTGCCAGCAGCTTGGCGGGGTCTAGCTCCTACAATGAGCAGTTCTTC. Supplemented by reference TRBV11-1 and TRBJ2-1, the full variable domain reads EAEVAQSPRYKITEKSQAVAFWCDPISGHATLYWYRQILGQGPELLVQFQDESVVDDSQLPKDRFSAERLKGVDSTLKIQPAELGDSAMYLCASSLAGSSSYNEQFFGPGTRLTVL.

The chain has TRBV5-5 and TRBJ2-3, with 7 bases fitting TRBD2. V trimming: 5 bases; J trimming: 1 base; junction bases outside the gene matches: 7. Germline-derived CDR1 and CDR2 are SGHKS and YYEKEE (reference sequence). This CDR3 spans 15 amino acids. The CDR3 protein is CASSWEGGGTDTQYF. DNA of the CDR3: TGTGCCAGCAGTTGGGAGGGAGGAGGCACAGATACGCAGTATTTT.

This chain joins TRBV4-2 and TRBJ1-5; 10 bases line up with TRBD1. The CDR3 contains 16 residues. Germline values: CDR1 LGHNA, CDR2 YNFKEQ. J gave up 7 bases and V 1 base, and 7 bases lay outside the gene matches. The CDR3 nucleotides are TGTGCCAGCAGCCAAGTATTCTCGGGACAGGGGCAGCCCCAGCATTTT. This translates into CASSQVFSGQGQPQHF.

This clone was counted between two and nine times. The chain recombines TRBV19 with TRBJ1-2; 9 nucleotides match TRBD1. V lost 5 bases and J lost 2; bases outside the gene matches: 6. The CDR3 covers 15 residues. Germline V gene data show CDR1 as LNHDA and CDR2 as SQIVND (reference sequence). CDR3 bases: TGTGCCAGTAGTGCCTGGACAGGGGAGAACTATGGCTACACCTTC. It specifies CASSAWTGENYGYTF.

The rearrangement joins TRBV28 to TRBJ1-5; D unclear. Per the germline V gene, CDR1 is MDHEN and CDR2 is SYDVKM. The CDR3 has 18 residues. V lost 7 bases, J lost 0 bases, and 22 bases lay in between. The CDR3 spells CASTRPQQHLYSNQPQHF. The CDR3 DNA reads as TGTGCCAGCACCCGACCCCAACAGCACCTTTATAGCAATCAGCCCCAGCATTTT.

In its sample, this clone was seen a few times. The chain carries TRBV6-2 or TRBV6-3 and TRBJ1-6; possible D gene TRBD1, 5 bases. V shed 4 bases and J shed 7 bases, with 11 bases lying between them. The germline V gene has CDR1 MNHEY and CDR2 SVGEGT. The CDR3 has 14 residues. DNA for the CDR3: TGTGCCAGCAGTTGGGGGAGGGCAAATTCACCCCTCCACTTT. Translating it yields CASSWGRANSPLHF.

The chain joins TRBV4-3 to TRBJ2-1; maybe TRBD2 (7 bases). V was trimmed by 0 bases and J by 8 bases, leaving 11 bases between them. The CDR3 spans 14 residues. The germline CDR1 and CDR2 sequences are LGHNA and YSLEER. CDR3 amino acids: CASSQDRGAYEQFF. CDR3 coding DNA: TGCGCCAGCAGCCAAGATCGGGGGGCCTATGAGCAGTTCTTC.